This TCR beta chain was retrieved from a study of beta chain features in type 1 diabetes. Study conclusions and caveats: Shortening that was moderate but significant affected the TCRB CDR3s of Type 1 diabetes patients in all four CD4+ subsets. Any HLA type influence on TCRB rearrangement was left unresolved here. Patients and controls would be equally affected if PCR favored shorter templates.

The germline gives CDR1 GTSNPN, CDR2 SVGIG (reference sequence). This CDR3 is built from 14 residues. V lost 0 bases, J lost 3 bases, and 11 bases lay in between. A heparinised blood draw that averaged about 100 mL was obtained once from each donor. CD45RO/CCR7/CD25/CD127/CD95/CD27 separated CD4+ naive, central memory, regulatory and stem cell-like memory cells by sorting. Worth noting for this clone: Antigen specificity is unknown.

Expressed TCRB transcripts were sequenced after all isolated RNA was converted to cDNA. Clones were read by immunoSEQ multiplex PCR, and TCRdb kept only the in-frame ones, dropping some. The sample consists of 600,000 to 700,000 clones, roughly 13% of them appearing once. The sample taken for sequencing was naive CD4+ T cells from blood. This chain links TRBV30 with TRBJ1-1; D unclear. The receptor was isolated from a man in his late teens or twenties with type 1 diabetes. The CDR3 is CAWSVSGADTEAFF. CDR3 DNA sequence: TGTGCCTGGAGTGTCTCAGGCGCGGACACTGAAGCTTTCTTT.